This T cell receptor (beta chain) derives from a study of vaccination and CD4 T cells after COVID-19. Treatment denoted: roughly 10-day PBMC culture with coronavirus spike peptide pools or control peptides (ViraFEST assay). This CDR3 contains 14 residues. The trim removed 4 bases at V and 4 bases at J, leaving 7 bases unmatched. Germline V lookup: CDR1 DFQATT, CDR2 SNEGSKA (reference sequence). Sequencing of DNA taken from cultured CD4+ T cells relied on the Oncomine TCR Beta short-read assay. Genomic DNA was drawn out of CD4+ T cells grown in culture. Each CDR3 protein gets one entry after TCRdb re-called the PCR reads with MiXCR. The sample has roughly 15,000 distinct CDR3 sequences, about 60% seen once. Remarks on this clonotype: The antigen is not known.

This TCR was sampled from a human donor who had recovered from COVID-19. The rearrangement joins TRBV20-1 to TRBJ2-7; 10 bases map to TRBD2. The sequenced sample was CD4+ T cells from blood, cultured in vitro. CDR3 sequence (DNA): TGCAGTGCTAAACCGGGACTAGCGCCTTACGAGCAGTACTTC. Amino acids: CSAKPGLAPYEQYF.